This TCR beta chain is drawn from a study of blood T cell repertoires in COVID-19. In the study overall: Nucleic acid was either cDNA or gDNA, and it came from T cells, B-cell-depleted T cells, or PBMCs.

This CDR3 comprises 17 residues. Germline V gene lookup returns CDR1 SGDLS and CDR2 YYNGEE. Trimming took 2 bases from V and 0 from J, leaving 15 bases between them. Repertoires were generated with immunoSEQ multiplex PCR, while TCRdb's copy carries only in-frame clones and drops some. The sample has about 180,000 clones; around 83% are singletons. Material: peripheral blood. The V and J genes are TRBV9 and TRBJ1-3; D may be TRBD1 (5 bases). The receptor comes from a human donor in a cohort sampled during active COVID-19. In DNA form, the CDR3 reads TGTGCCAGCAGCGTCGAGGCCAGGACAAGCTCTGGAAACACCATATATTTT. As protein: CASSVEARTSSGNTIYF. Full variable domain (rest looked up from reference TRBV9 and TRBJ1-3): DSGVTQTPKHLITATGQRVTLRCSPRSGDLSVYWYQQSLDQGLQFLIQYYNGEERAKGNILERFSAQQFPDLHSELNLSSLELGDSALYFCASSVEARTSSGNTIYFGEGSWLTVV.